This T cell receptor beta chain was captured by sequencing in a study of low-dose radiotherapy and immunotherapy resistance in tumors. Stated time point: after trial treatment. Treatment in this sample: LDRT plus nivolumab, ipilimumab, low-dose cyclophosphamide and aspirin (RACIN trial). V shed 2 bases and J 8 bases; nucleotides not matched to a gene: 4. The germline V gene encodes CDR1 SGHTA and CDR2 FQGNSA. This CDR3 contains 14 residues. This clonotype showed up many times. First-strand cDNA relied on TRAV- and TRBV-specific primers spanning alpha and beta chains. The authors ran 15 to 20 PCR cycles to amplify TCRs with a constant-region primer and V-primer adapter. From the reads, TCRdb called clonotypes with MiXCR, one entry per CDR3 protein. The sample yields tens of thousands of distinct CDR3 sequences, 20% to 25% seen once.

The gene calls are TRBV7-2 and TRBJ2-1; 9 bases match TRBD1. The receptor comes from a female donor with ovarian cancer. The source material was PBMCs, sampled after low-dose radiotherapy plus immunotherapy. The CDR3 region is CASSLWGQGDEQFF. The DNA of the CDR3 is TGTGCCAGCAGCTTATGGGGACAGGGCGATGAGCAGTTCTTC.